This entry concerns a single TCR beta chain. The sample belongs to a study of blood T cell repertoires in COVID-19. Across the whole study: Collection of acute and convalescent COVID-19 samples took place in the United States, Italy and Spain. PBMCs, B-cell-depleted T cells, or T cells were the source of the cDNA or gDNA that made up the material.

Per the original methods: Using reference gene primer amplification, nucleated cell counts were estimated. TCRdb keeps only in-frame clones here, not all; method: immunoSEQ multiplex PCR. V and J calls plus clone size are reproduced from that table; the DNA served to infer D and trimming. This table has around 370,000 clones, approximately 90% appearing once. Trimming removed 0 bases from V and 9 bases from J, with 6 bases in between. The V gene's germline CDR1 is MNHEY and CDR2 SVGAGI. This CDR3 spans 12 amino acids. The sequence came from a woman younger than 30 who had recovered from COVID-19. The sample taken for sequencing was peripheral blood. The rearrangement joins TRBV6-5 to TRBJ2-1, with D unclear. DNA of the CDR3: TGTGCCAGCAGTTACTCGTCGAGTGAGCAGTTCTTC. Translated, it gives CASSYSSSEQFF.